This TCR beta chain was sequenced for a study of CD8 T cell repertoires and HIV-1 epitope variants. Looking at the study overall: T cells were stimulated with Twenty-five Gag and Nef peptides separately. Findings and limits, study-wide: Of 9 or 10 antigen-specific beta clonotypes, more than five appeared to cross-react with escape variants.

This clone came up a few times. Its antigen remains unidentified. V was cut by 4 bases and J by 0 bases, with 12 bases left in between. This CDR3 comprises 15 residues. Germline lookup yields CDR1 MDHEN and CDR2 SYDVKM. Method: immunoSEQ multiplex PCR; TCRdb's copy keeps in-frame clones and lacks some. Among 4,500 to 6,500 clones listed, about 63% were seen once. This clonotype was sampled from a male donor with HIV. Sequenced material: cultured CD8+ T cells derived from PBMCs. The V gene is TRBV28, the J gene TRBJ2-5, with unresolved D. The CDR3 loop is CASSSVDRDQETQYF. The CDR3 region has the DNA TGTGCCAGCAGTTCCGTCGACCGAGACCAAGAGACCCAGTACTTC.